These 2 T cell receptor beta chains were sequenced from one sample in a study of T cells expressing NK-cell markers. With the 5' RACE reads reprocessed, TCRdb shows one record per CDR3 protein and no DNA. Recorded here are approximately 550,000 distinct CDR3 sequences; the top ten clones represent 3.5% to 4.5%. Input material: blood T cells: a sorted CD56 or NKG2C T cell subset, CD4+ or CD8+ T cells, or bulk PBMC T cells (not recorded which). Receptors were obtained from a young man in good health.

V is TRBV30 and J is TRBJ2-5; lacking DNA, the TRBD2 call made by TCRdb goes unchecked. Germline assignment: CDR1 GTSNPN and CDR2 SVGIG (reference sequence). The CDR3 is 15 amino acids. The CDR3: CAWSRTSGFQETQYF.

The chain uses TRBV29-1 and TRBJ2-7. The CDR3 runs to 11 residues. Germline CDR1 and CDR2: SQVTM and ANQGSEA. The CDR3: CSVADYYEQYF.